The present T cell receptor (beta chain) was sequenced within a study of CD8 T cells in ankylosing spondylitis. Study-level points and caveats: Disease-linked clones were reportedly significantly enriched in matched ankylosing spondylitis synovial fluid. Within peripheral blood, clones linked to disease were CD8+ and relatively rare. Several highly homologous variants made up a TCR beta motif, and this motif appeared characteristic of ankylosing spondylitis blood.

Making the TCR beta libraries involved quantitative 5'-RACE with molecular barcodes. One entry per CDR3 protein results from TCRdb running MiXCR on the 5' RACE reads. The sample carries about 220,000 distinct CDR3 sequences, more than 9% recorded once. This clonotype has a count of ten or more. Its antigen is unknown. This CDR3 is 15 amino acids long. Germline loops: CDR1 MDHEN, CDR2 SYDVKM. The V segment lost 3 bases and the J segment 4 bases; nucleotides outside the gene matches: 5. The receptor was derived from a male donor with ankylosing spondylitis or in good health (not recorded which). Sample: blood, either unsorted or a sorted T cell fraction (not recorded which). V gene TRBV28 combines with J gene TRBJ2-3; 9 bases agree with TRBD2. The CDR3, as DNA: TGTGCCAGCAGTTTCGAGCGGGGGGTGTCAGATACGCAGTATTTT. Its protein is CASSFERGVSDTQYF.